A selection of T cell receptor beta chains follows, all from one sample in a study of T cells in Graves' hyperthyroidism and ophthalmopathy. TCRdb independently ran MiXCR on the multiplex PCR reads; one entry per CDR3 protein. In the table there are fewer than 450,000 distinct CDR3 sequences, 17% of which are singletons. Sequencing was performed on blood. The receptors derive from a woman in her twenties or thirties with Graves' hyperthyroidism that later progressed to Graves' ophthalmopathy. Each CDR3 is given with its conserved first and last residue. The size of a clone is reported for some rows only, either as once, few or many, or as a class for expanded clones.

TRBJ2-3,14,TRBV2,many,CAGGRGQATDTQYF
TRBJ1-2,12,TRBV29-1,few,CSVESGPSGYTF
TRBJ2-1,15,TRBV3-1,.,CASSHLSGLRNEQFF
TRBJ2-5,13,TRBV12-3/TRBV12-4,many,CASSRGMGQTQYF
TRBJ2-7,14,TRBV12-3/TRBV12-4,.,CASTTAGANHEQYF
TRBJ2-1,16,TRBV3-1,many,CASSQVGGSTYNEQFF
TRBJ2-7,14,TRBV6-1,many,CASRQTATSYEQYF
TRBJ2-1,15,TRBV2,.,CASSEGWGADNEQFF
TRBJ2-1,16,TRBV3-1,many,CASSQGATGLWNEQFF
TRBJ2-5,11,TRBV6-1,many,CASRVGETQYF
TRBJ2-7,17,TRBV20-1,many,CSAADWTSGSSINEQYF
TRBJ1-5,17,TRBV28,many,CASSLLSGQGNNQPQHF
TRBJ1-1,13,TRBV28,many,CASSQRLNTEAFF
TRBJ2-2,17,TRBV3-1,many,CASRHRADGGNTGELFF
TRBJ2-5,13,TRBV11-2,.,CASSLEGLVTQYF
TRBJ1-5,16,TRBV19,few,CASSIRQQGFGQPQHF
TRBJ1-4,14,TRBV4-1,.,CASSQGHRAGKLFF
TRBJ1-2,15,TRBV2,many,CASSEGWGENYGYTF
TRBJ2-7,14,TRBV18,many,CASSPRQGFNEQYF
TRBJ1-1,13,TRBV20-1,.,CSASGTLPTEAFF
TRBJ2-1,16,TRBV28,.,CASSSYLVLDQGEQFF
TRBJ2-7,13,TRBV2,few,CASTWTGLHEQYF
TRBJ1-2,15,TRBV28,many,CASTLFGEIGYGYTF
TRBJ2-7,16,TRBV29-1,many,CSVTGLAGQSSYEQYF
TRBJ1-3,13,TRBV9,few,CASSVRTGNTIYF
TRBJ2-7,21,TRBV7-9,few,CASSSPNKIRTSRPNMYEQYF
TRBJ2-1,15,TRBV12-3/TRBV12-4,many,CASSLAGGPLNEQFF
TRBJ2-7,15,TRBV6-1,few,CASSEKGASSYEQYF
TRBJ1-2,13,TRBV27,few,CASSGTGLGGYTF
TRBJ2-7,13,TRBV29-1,.,CSVPGTETYEQYF
TRBJ1-4,14,TRBV4-1,many,CASRTSEADEKLFF
TRBJ2-1,16,TRBV27,.,CASSAGTSGMRYEQFF
TRBJ2-1,15,TRBV20-1,few,CSASHGHRAYNEQFF
TRBJ2-7,14,TRBV6-2/TRBV6-3,.,CASSVTTVSREQYF
TRBJ2-1,16,TRBV24-1,.,CATSDRTGYSYNEQFF
TRBJ2-1,16,TRBV29-1,.,CSVEESSGKVEGEQFF
TRBJ1-2,12,TRBV25-1,.,CASRTGHYGYTF
TRBJ2-2,15,TRBV20-1,many,CSARDGGGGTGELFF
TRBJ1-4,15,TRBV25-1,few,CASSDPGTGNEKLFF
TRBJ1-1,15,TRBV2,.,CASRERQGRYTEAFF
TRBJ2-3,16,TRBV25-1,.,CASSDARGGHTDTQYF
TRBJ1-3,17,TRBV19,.,CASSDPGHRNSGNTIYF
TRBJ1-2,13,TRBV2,many,CASIRDSGYGYTF
TRBJ1-1,14,TRBV5-5,.,CASSRGQTNTEAYF
TRBJ2-2,15,TRBV11-2,few,CASSLVHRGGEELFF
TRBJ2-1,16,TRBV2,many,CASALGQTSSYNEQFF
TRBJ2-5,14,TRBV28,many,CASSVWSIQETQYF
TRBJ2-4,15,TRBV11-2,many,CASSQIRGAKNIQYF
TRBJ2-7,16,TRBV27,many,CASSRPTGAYSYEQYF
TRBJ1-1,14,TRBV3-1,many,CASSEGGEVTEAFF